The rows below give T cell receptor beta chains drawn from one sample of a study of T-cell reconstitution after alpha-beta-depleted transplantation in children. In TCRdb, the PCR reads were re-called with MiXCR into one record per CDR3 protein. This sample has a few hundred thousand distinct CDR3 sequences, with about 18% found just once. This specimen consisted of PBMCs from the stem cell graft donor, obtained from the stem cell graft. Every receptor here comes from a human donor who donated a stem cell graft to a child with acute lymphoblastic leukemia. Both conserved end residues are part of each CDR3. A D gene is named only where the DNA matches it firmly. Clone size is stated in some rows and not others, as once, few, many or a class when expanded.

CDR3nt | CDR3aa | j_gene | abundance | v_gene | d_gene
TGCAGTGCTAGTAGGGCTAGCGGATACGAGCAGTACTTC | CSASRASGYEQYF | TRBJ2-7 | NA | TRBV20-1 | TRBD2
TGTGCCAGCAGCAATGGACAGGGGGTCAACGAGCAGTACTTC | CASSNGQGVNEQYF | TRBJ2-7 | NA | TRBV7-6 | TRBD1
TGCAGTGCTAGGAAAGGAAACACCATATATTTT | CSARKGNTIYF | TRBJ1-3 | NA | TRBV20-1 | NA
TGCAGCGTTGATGGGGTCTCAGGGGCATCCTCTGGAAACACCATATATTTT | CSVDGVSGASSGNTIYF | TRBJ1-3 | NA | TRBV29-1 | NA
TGTGCCAGCAGCCCAACTAGCGGAACCCCCGCGAATGAGCAGTTCTTC | CASSPTSGTPANEQFF | TRBJ2-1 | NA | TRBV7-7 | TRBD2
TGCGCCAGCAGCTTGGCGGGGACAGTAGGTCAGCCCCAGCATTTT | CASSLAGTVGQPQHF | TRBJ1-5 | NA | TRBV5-1 | TRBD1
TGTGCCAGCAGCTCCACCGGGACTATAAGAGGAGAGACCCAGTACTTC | CASSSTGTIRGETQYF | TRBJ2-5 | few | TRBV7-3 | TRBD2
TGCAGTGCTAGAACTATGCGACTAGCGGGGGTTAGCACAGATACGCAGTATTTT | CSARTMRLAGVSTDTQYF | TRBJ2-3 | NA | TRBV20-1 | TRBD2
TGCGCCAGCAGACGAGTGGGAGGGAGCTCCTACGAGCAGTACTTC | CASRRVGGSSYEQYF | TRBJ2-7 | few | TRBV4-1 | TRBD2
TGCAGCGCTAGTCCCACAGGGTCCGGAAACACCATATATTTT | CSASPTGSGNTIYF | TRBJ1-3 | NA | TRBV20-1 | NA
TGTGCCAGCAGCAAGTTTAGGGATTGCGAGCAGTACTTC | CASSKFRDCEQYF | TRBJ2-7 | NA | TRBV21-1 | NA
TGCGCCAGCAGCTTCGAGGGAGTATTTAACTATGGCTACACCTTC | CASSFEGVFNYGYTF | TRBJ1-2 | NA | TRBV5-1 | NA
TGTGCCAGCAGTGGGCGGGGTTTGGACACCGGGGAGCTGTTTTTT | CASSGRGLDTGELFF | TRBJ2-2 | NA | TRBV2 | NA
TGTGCCAGCAGCCACGAGTATTTGAACTACGAGCAGTACTTC | CASSHEYLNYEQYF | TRBJ2-7 | few | TRBV6-1 | NA
TGCGCCAGTCGACCGGGGACAGGGAGAGGAGCCAAAAACATTCAGTACTTC | CASRPGTGRGAKNIQYF | TRBJ2-4 | few | TRBV5-1 | TRBD1
TGTGCCAGCAGCTTAGCAGGGGTGGGAGGGACGGCGGGACTCTCCGAGCAGTACTTC | CASSLAGVGGTAGLSEQYF | TRBJ2-7 | NA | TRBV7-8 | TRBD2
TGCGCCAGCAAACGATACGTGGGGCAGGAGACCCAGTACTTC | CASKRYVGQETQYF | TRBJ2-5 | NA | TRBV5-1 | NA
TGCAGTGCGGAAGGGACTAGCGGGAGTCCAAGCACAGATACGCAGTATTTT | CSAEGTSGSPSTDTQYF | TRBJ2-3 | NA | TRBV20-1 | TRBD2
TGTGCCAGCAGTGAAGGGACTAGCGGGAGCGATGAGCAGTTCTTC | CASSEGTSGSDEQFF | TRBJ2-1 | NA | TRBV6-1 | TRBD2
TGTGCCAGCAGCCAAGATCAGAGCCCCCGGTGGGACGAGCAGTACTTC | CASSQDQSPRWDEQYF | TRBJ2-7 | NA | TRBV14 | NA
TGTGCCAGCAGTCCCGAGGGTCCGGGAAACACCATATATTTT | CASSPEGPGNTIYF | TRBJ1-3 | few | TRBV2 | NA
TGTGCCAGCTCCTTCTTAGCGGACTCCTACGAGCAGTACTTC | CASSFLADSYEQYF | TRBJ2-7 | NA | TRBV18 | NA
TGTGCCAGCAGTTTAGAGCCCGTGGCGGGACCCGAAAAACTGTTTTTT | CASSLEPVAGPEKLFF | TRBJ1-4 | few | TRBV12-3/TRBV12-4 | NA
TGTGCCAGCAGTCTACTAGCGGGACCCTCCTACGAGCAGTACTTC | CASSLLAGPSYEQYF | TRBJ2-7 | many | TRBV12-3/TRBV12-4 | TRBD2
TGCGCCAGCAGCACGGGACTGCCTGGAGGCTACGAGCAGTACTTC | CASSTGLPGGYEQYF | TRBJ2-7 | few | TRBV5-1 | NA
TGTGCCAGCAGTTACGGTGAACTAGCGGGAGGGCCCCAGGTCGAGCAGTACTTC | CASSYGELAGGPQVEQYF | TRBJ2-7 | NA | TRBV12-3/TRBV12-4 | TRBD2
TGTGCCAGCAGCTTAATCTTAGGGACGAGGGCCTACTACGAGCAGTACTTC | CASSLILGTRAYYEQYF | TRBJ2-7 | few | TRBV7-9 | NA